A single sample is the source of the 28 T cell receptor beta chains below, sequenced in a study of blood T cell repertoires in COVID-19. Generated by immunoSEQ multiplex PCR, the TCRdb table keeps only in-frame clones and is missing some. The table shows fewer than 400,000 clones, with around 86% occurring only once. The sequencing input was PBMCs or T cells enriched from blood (not recorded which). The receptors stem from a man in his 60s who had recovered from COVID-19.

The gene calls are TRBV5-1 and TRBJ2-1; the D gene is possibly TRBD1 (6 bases). Trimming left V 1 base short and J 7 bases short, with 21 bases between. Germline CDR1 and CDR2: SGHRS and YFSETQ. The CDR3 contains 17 residues. The CDR3 is CASSLTGTNRDGNEQFF. Written as DNA, the CDR3 is TGCGCCAGCAGCTTGACAGGCACGAACAGGGATGGGAATGAGCAGTTCTTC.

The V gene is TRBV7-2, the J gene TRBJ2-3; D not certain. V lost 3 bases and J 7 bases, leaving 11 bases between the germline ends. In germline, CDR1 is SGHTA, CDR2 FQGNSA. The CDR3 covers 13 residues. For the CDR3, the DNA is TGTGCCAGCAGCTTGCACGAGAAGAATACGCAGTATTTT. This sequence encodes CASSLHEKNTQYF.

The chain links TRBV7-2 to TRBJ2-1; D ambiguous. The CDR3 has 11 amino acids. Germline assignment: CDR1 SGHTA and CDR2 FQGNSA. V gave up 7 bases and J gave up 4 bases, with 5 bases separating them. The CDR3 nucleotides read TGTGCCAGCACCGTTTACAATGAGCAGTTCTTC. Translated: CASTVYNEQFF.

The chain has TRBV29-1 and TRBJ2-2; 8 bases match TRBD2. CDR1 and CDR2 from the germline V gene are SQVTM and ANQGSEA. V shed 7 bases and J 4 bases; nucleotides not matched to a gene: 8. This CDR3 has 14 amino acids. CDR3 protein: CSAVRGGSTGELFF. The CDR3 nucleotides read TGCAGCGCCGTCCGGGGGGGCAGCACCGGGGAGCTGTTTTTT.

The CDR3 is CASSQGANGQNYGYTF. CDR3 bases: TGTGCCAGCAGCCAGGGGGCCAACGGTCAAAACTATGGCTACACCTTC. The chain recombines TRBV11-3 with TRBJ1-2, with TRBD1 identical over 8 bases. The CDR3 totals 16 residues. The germline V gene encodes CDR1 SGHNT and CDR2 YENEEA. V shed 5 bases, J shed 2 bases, and the junction held 10 bases outside the gene matches.

The chain employs TRBV11-1 and TRBJ1-4; D ambiguous. The germline CDR1 and CDR2 sequences are SGHAT and FQDESV (reference sequence). There are 14 residues in the CDR3. The V and J ends lost 0 bases and 6 bases respectively, with 8 bases between them. For the CDR3, the DNA is TGTGCCAGCAGCTTAGCGAGAACAGATGAAAAACTGTTTTTT. This gives the protein CASSLARTDEKLFF.

This rearrangement joins TRBV20-1 to TRBJ1-6; no firm D call. Germline-derived CDR1 and CDR2 are DFQATT and SNEGSKA (reference sequence). The ends were cut back, 3 bases at V and 14 bases at J, with 11 bases in the middle. The CDR3 runs to 11 residues. The CDR3 reads CSASFREALHF. The CDR3 bases are TGCAGTGCTAGTTTTCGGGAGGCCCTCCACTTT.

The chain couples TRBV6-5 to TRBJ1-5; weak D call: TRBD1 (6 bases). The germline V gene encodes CDR1 MNHEY and CDR2 SVGAGI. CDR3 length equals 15 residues. V was trimmed by 6 bases and J by 1 base, leaving 13 bases between them. The CDR3 sequence is CASRRKTGSNQPQHF. DNA for the CDR3: TGTGCCAGCAGAAGAAAGACAGGAAGCAATCAGCCCCAGCATTTT.

The chain links TRBV14 to TRBJ2-1; 10 positions agree with TRBD1. V shed 3 bases, J shed 6 bases, and the junction held 5 bases outside the gene matches. This CDR3 spans 15 amino acids. Germline assignment: CDR1 SGHDN and CDR2 FVKESK. Here the CDR3 reads CASSHPGTGVNEQFF. The CDR3 DNA reads as TGTGCCAGCAGCCACCCCGGGACAGGGGTCAATGAGCAGTTCTTC.

The chain has TRBV20-1 and TRBJ1-5; D gene uncertain. Trimming took off 3 bases at V and 3 bases at J, with 9 bases between the two ends. The CDR3 has 13 amino acids. Germline CDR1 DFQATT, CDR2 SNEGSKA (reference sequence). This CDR3 reads CSASYRYNQPQHF. The CDR3 nucleotides are TGCAGTGCTAGTTACAGATACAATCAGCCCCAGCATTTT.

CDR3 in amino acids: CASRDRGRSNEKLFF. In nucleotides, the CDR3 is TGTGCCAGTAGGGACAGGGGGCGGAGTAATGAAAAACTGTTTTTT. V gene TRBV19 combines with J gene TRBJ1-4; 11 nucleotides agree with TRBD1. This CDR3 region has 15 residues. V shed 6 bases, J shed 4 bases, and the junction held 4 bases outside the gene matches. From germline, CDR1 is LNHDA and CDR2 SQIVND (reference sequence).

This clone came up a few times. The chain is built from TRBV10-1 and TRBJ2-7; TRBD2 matches 8 bases. Germline lookup yields CDR1 WNHNN and CDR2 SYGVQD (reference sequence). The J segment lost 0 bases and the V segment lost 6 bases, leaving 16 bases of the junction unmatched. The CDR3 is 18 residues long. CDR3 sequence reads: CASRPTLADHTPSYEQYF. CDR3 sequence (DNA): TGCGCCAGCAGACCTACACTAGCGGACCACACCCCCTCCTACGAGCAGTACTTC.

The rearrangement links TRBV24-1 to TRBJ2-2, with D possibly TRBD2 on 6 matching bases. V was pared by 2 bases and J by 0 bases, with 6 bases between. CDR1 KGHDR and CDR2 SFDVKD come from the germline V gene. The CDR3 has 15 residues. CDR3 loop: CATSDWGANTGELFF. Written as DNA, the CDR3 is TGTGCCACCAGTGATTGGGGGGCGAACACCGGGGAGCTGTTTTTT.

The chain recombines TRBV7-3 with TRBJ1-3, with 7 nucleotides matching TRBD1. The length of the CDR3 is 14 residues. V lost 5 bases and J lost 2; bases outside the gene matches: 3. CDR1 is SGHTA, CDR2 FQGTGA, per germline. CDR3 in DNA: TGTGCCAGCAGCATCGGGACAGCTGGAAACACCATATATTTT. Translating it yields CASSIGTAGNTIYF.

The V gene is TRBV29-1, the J gene TRBJ2-7, with TRBD2 matching 8 bases. This CDR3 has 13 residues. The V gene's germline CDR1 is SQVTM and CDR2 ANQGSEA. J gave up 2 bases and V 6 bases, and 6 bases lay outside the gene matches. The CDR3 DNA reads TGCAGCGTATTAGCGGGACCAACCTACGAGCAGTACTTC. It specifies CSVLAGPTYEQYF.

The chain joins TRBV11-2 to TRBJ1-1; D is perhaps TRBD1 (6 bases). This CDR3 is 14 amino acids long. V was trimmed by 1 base and J by 5 bases, leaving 11 bases between them. Germline CDR1 and CDR2: SGHAT and FQNNGV. The CDR3 here is CASSLVQDRTEAFF. The CDR3 nucleotides read TGTGCCAGCAGCTTAGTTCAAGACAGGACTGAAGCTTTCTTT.

The table lists this clone with a count of one. The chain recombines TRBV19 with TRBJ2-1, with TRBD2 identical over 12 bases. V shed 0 bases and J 4 bases; nucleotides not matched to a gene: 4. CDR1 LNHDA and CDR2 SQIVND come from the germline V gene (reference sequence). The CDR3 runs 17 residues. CDR3 DNA sequence: TGTGCCAGTAGTATAGACCCGGGACTAGCGGGTTACAATGAGCAGTTCTTC. Its translation: CASSIDPGLAGYNEQFF.

The chain has TRBV5-1 and TRBJ2-7, with 15 nucleotides matching TRBD2. V lost 0 bases, J lost 0 bases, and 4 bases stayed unmatched. The CDR3 has 18 residues. Germline V CDR1 and CDR2: SGHRS, YFSETQ. The CDR3 DNA is TGCGCCAGCAGCTTGGGGGGGACTAGCGGGAGGTTCTCCTACGAGCAGTACTTC. Its protein product is CASSLGGTSGRFSYEQYF.

V usage is TRBV7-9 and J usage is TRBJ2-7, with 7 bases fitting TRBD2. The CDR3 sequence is 13 residues long. Germline V gene data show CDR1 as SEHNR and CDR2 as FQNEAQ (reference sequence). J was trimmed by 2 bases and V by 11 bases; bases with no gene match: 9. The CDR3 loop is CAESRLAPYEQYF. The CDR3, as DNA: TGTGCCGAATCCAGACTAGCTCCCTACGAGCAGTACTTC.

This clone appeared a single time. The rearrangement joins TRBV18 to TRBJ2-3; 10 bases agree with TRBD2. With V trimmed by 1 base and J by 1 base, 11 bases remained unmatched. The CDR3 covers 19 residues. Germline V gene lookup returns CDR1 KGHSH and CDR2 LQKENI. The CDR3 DNA reads TGTGCCAGCTCACCACGACAGGGTCTAGCGGGAGACCGCACAGATACGCAGTATTTT. This translates into CASSPRQGLAGDRTDTQYF.

Here the CDR3 reads CASSEVAVYEQYF. CDR3 sequence (DNA): TGTGCCAGCAGTGAAGTAGCCGTCTACGAGCAGTACTTC. This rearrangement joins TRBV6-1 to TRBJ2-7, with no clear D. This CDR3 contains 13 residues. V was pared by 1 base and J by 3 bases, with 7 bases between. From germline, CDR1 is MNHNS and CDR2 SASEGT.

The chain uses TRBV23-1 and TRBJ2-1; the D gene is possibly TRBD2 (6 bases). TRBV23-1 is placed among ORFs of uncertain function. The CDR3 runs to 18 residues. V dropped 0 bases and J dropped 4 bases, with 19 bases sitting between them. CDR3 nucleotide sequence: TGCGCCAGCAGTCAATCGTCGGGTCCTTTTGCGGGGTACAATGAGCAGTTCTTC. Protein: CASSQSSGPFAGYNEQFF.

The V gene is TRBV5-1, the J gene TRBJ2-7; a weak D match, TRBD1 (6 bases). CDR3 length: 14 residues. With 2 bases removed from V and 2 bases from J, the gap between germline ends came to 11 bases. Looked up from germline, CDR1 is SGHRS and CDR2 is YFSETQ. CDR3 region: CASSLQGNPYEQYF. CDR3 DNA sequence: TGCGCCAGCAGCTTACAGGGTAACCCCTACGAGCAGTACTTC.

This clone has a handful of counts. The rearrangement links TRBV5-8 to TRBJ1-1, with D possibly TRBD1 on 6 matching bases. The length of the CDR3 is 17 residues. The V end was cut by 4 bases, the J end by 0 bases, with 19 bases between. Germline CDR1 reads SGHTS; CDR2 reads YDEGEE. Written as DNA, the CDR3 is TGTGCCAGCAGCCGGGGCCCGGGACACCGCATGAACACTGAAGCTTTCTTT. It encodes CASSRGPGHRMNTEAFF.

The chain employs TRBV7-9 and TRBJ2-5; a weak D match, TRBD1 (6 bases). CDR1 is SEHNR and CDR2 is FQNEAQ in the germline V gene (reference sequence). Trimming removed 5 bases from V and 2 bases from J, with 12 bases in between. The CDR3 spans 14 residues. The CDR3 here is CASSRPRGQETQYF. In nucleotides, the CDR3 is TGTGCCAGCAGCCGGCCGAGGGGGCAAGAGACCCAGTACTTC. The full variable domain, in which reference TRBV7-9 and TRBJ2-5 provide the parts outside the CDR3, is DTGVSQNPRHKITKRGQNVTFRCDPISEHNRLYWYRQTLGQGPEFLTYFQNEAQLEKSRLLSDRFSAERPKGSFSTLEIQRTEQGDSAMYLCASSRPRGQETQYFGPGTRLLVL.

This rearrangement joins TRBV4-3 to TRBJ2-3; 11 bases map to TRBD2. CDR1 is LGHNA and CDR2 is YSLEER in the germline V gene. This CDR3 has 16 residues. V shed 3 bases, J shed 2 bases, and the junction held 4 bases outside the gene matches. The CDR3 region is CASSQLAGGYTDTQYF. Here the CDR3 DNA reads TGCGCCAGCAGCCAGCTAGCGGGAGGATACACAGATACGCAGTATTTT.

The rearrangement joins TRBV3-1 (or the pseudogene TRBV3-2) to TRBJ1-4; 9 bases fit TRBD1. After removal of 1 base from V and 11 bases from J, the junction contained 11 bases not matched to a gene. CDR3 length equals 16 residues. Germline V gives CDR1 LGHDT, CDR2 YNNKEL (reference sequence). CDR3 in amino acids: CASSQGPGQGFTKLFF. The CDR3 DNA is TGTGCCAGCAGCCAAGGCCCGGGACAGGGATTCACGAAACTGTTTTTT.

On this clone itself: Relative to the germline gene, one junction end is altered; a read error may explain this. The chain couples TRBV7-7 to TRBJ2-1; 8 bases map to TRBD1. Germline-derived CDR1 and CDR2 are SSHAT and FNYEAQ (reference sequence). This CDR3 has 16 residues. Here the CDR3 DNA reads TGTGCTAGCAGCCCGCGGGCCGGGACAGGTTACAATGAGCAGTTCTTC. This gives the protein CASSPRAGTGYNEQFF.